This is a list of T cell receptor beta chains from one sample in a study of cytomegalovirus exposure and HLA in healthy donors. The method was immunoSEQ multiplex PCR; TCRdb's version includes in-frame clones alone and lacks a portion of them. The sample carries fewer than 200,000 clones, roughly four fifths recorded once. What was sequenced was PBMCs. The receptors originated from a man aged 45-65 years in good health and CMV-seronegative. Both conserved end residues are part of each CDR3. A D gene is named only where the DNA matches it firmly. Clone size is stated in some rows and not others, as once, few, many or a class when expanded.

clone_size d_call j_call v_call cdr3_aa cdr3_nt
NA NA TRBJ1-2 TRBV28 CASSLPWQGRDYGYTF TGTGCCAGCAGTTTGCCTTGGCAGGGAAGGGACTATGGCTACACCTTC
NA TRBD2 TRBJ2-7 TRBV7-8 CASSPRGAGGFYEQYF TGTGCCAGCAGCCCCCGCGGGGCGGGAGGATTCTACGAGCAGTACTTC
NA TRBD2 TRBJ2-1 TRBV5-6 CASSLVVAGYNEQFF TGTGCCAGCAGCTTGGTGGTAGCGGGGTACAATGAGCAGTTCTTC
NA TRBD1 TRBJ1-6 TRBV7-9 CASSSTGSNSPLHF TGTGCCAGCAGCTCGACAGGGAGTAACTCACCCCTCCACTTT
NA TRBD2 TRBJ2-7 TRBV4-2 CASSQDITSAPYEQYF TGTGCCAGCAGCCAAGATATCACTAGCGCGCCGTACGAGCAGTACTTC
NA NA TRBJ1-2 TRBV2 CASRRQTLANYGYTF TGTGCCAGCAGGCGGCAGACACTAGCTAACTATGGCTACACCTTC
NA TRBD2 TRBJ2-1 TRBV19 CASSVAGSYNEQFF TGTGCCAGTAGCGTAGCGGGCTCCTACAATGAGCAGTTCTTC
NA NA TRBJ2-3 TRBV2 CASSPGGPLGDTQYF TGTGCCAGCAGTCCCGGCGGGCCCCTGGGAGATACGCAGTATTTT
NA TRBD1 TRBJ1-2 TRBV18 CASSPTGISGYGYTF TGTGCCAGCTCACCGACAGGGATTTCGGGCTATGGCTACACCTTC
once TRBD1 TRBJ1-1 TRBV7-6 CASSPTGGSGNTEAFF TGTGCCAGCAGCCCTACAGGGGGCTCGGGGAACACTGAAGCTTTCTTT
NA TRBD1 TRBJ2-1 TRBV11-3 CASSLDRGYNEQFF TGTGCCAGCAGCCTTGACAGGGGATACAATGAGCAGTTCTTC
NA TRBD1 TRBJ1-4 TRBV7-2 CASSLAVGGGSLPWEKLFF TGTGCCAGCAGCTTAGCGGTCGGAGGGGGCTCCCTCCCGTGGGAAAAACTGTTTTTT
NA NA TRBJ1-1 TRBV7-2 CASSSSRGAGTEAFF TGTGCCAGCAGCTCAAGTCGGGGGGCAGGAACTGAAGCTTTCTTT
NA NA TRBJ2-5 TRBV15 CATSSIARDTGYTQYF TGTGCCACCAGCAGCATAGCACGGGACACCGGGTATACCCAGTACTTC
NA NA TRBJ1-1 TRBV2 CASSLASVNTEAFF TGTGCCAGCAGTCTTGCCAGCGTGAACACTGAAGCTTTCTTT
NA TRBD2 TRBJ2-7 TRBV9 CANSVGGTGGYEQYF TGTGCCAACAGCGTTGGGGGGACGGGGGGGTACGAGCAGTACTTC
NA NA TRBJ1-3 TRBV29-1 CSVLEGAPGNTIYF TGCAGCGTGTTAGAAGGGGCCCCTGGAAACACCATATATTTT
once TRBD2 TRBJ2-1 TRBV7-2 CASSRLAGPPNEQFF TGTGCCAGCAGCCGACTAGCGGGACCCCCCAATGAGCAGTTCTTC
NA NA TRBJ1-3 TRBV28 CASSRSLSGNTIYF TGTGCCAGCAGCCGGAGTCTCTCTGGAAACACCATATATTTT